This entry concerns a single TCR beta chain. With 5 bases removed from V and 3 bases from J, the gap between germline ends came to 13 bases. Per the germline V gene, CDR1 is SEHNR and CDR2 is FQNEAQ (reference sequence). There are 14 residues in the CDR3. The investigators amplified TCR beta CDR3 regions from RNA transcripts. A first-round RT-PCR of the TCR CDR3 used the HTBI primer set. One entry per CDR3 protein results from TCRdb running MiXCR on the multiplex PCR reads. The sample lists 700,000 or so distinct CDR3 sequences, approximately 14% occurring once. This entry comes from a study of T cells in Graves' hyperthyroidism and ophthalmopathy.

The genes are TRBV7-9 and TRBJ2-5; no firm D call. The TCR originated in a woman aged 45-65 years with Graves' ophthalmopathy. The sequenced sample was blood. The CDR3 loop reads CASSPGNIEETQYF. In DNA form, the CDR3 reads TGTGCCAGCAGCCCGGGTAACATCGAAGAGACCCAGTACTTC.